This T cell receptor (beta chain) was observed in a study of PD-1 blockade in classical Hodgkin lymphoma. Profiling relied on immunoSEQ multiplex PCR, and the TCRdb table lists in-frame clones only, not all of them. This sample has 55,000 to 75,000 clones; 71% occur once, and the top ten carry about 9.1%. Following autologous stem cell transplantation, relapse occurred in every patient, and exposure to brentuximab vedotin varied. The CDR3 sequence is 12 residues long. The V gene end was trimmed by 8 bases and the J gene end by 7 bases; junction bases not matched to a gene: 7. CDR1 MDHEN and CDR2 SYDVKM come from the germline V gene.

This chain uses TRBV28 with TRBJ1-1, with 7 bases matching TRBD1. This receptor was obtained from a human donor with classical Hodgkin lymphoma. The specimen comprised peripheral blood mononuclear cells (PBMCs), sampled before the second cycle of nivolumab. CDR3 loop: CASGDRAFEAFF. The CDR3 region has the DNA TGTGCCAGCGGAGACAGGGCATTTGAAGCTTTCTTT.